This is a list of T cell receptor beta chains from one sample in a study of shared clonotypes between healthy human individuals. Clones were sequenced by immunoSEQ multiplex PCR, and TCRdb holds only the in-frame ones, with some missing. The sample consists of hundreds of thousands of clones, approximately 96% of them appearing once. Sequenced material: naive CD8+ T cells sorted from blood. All receptors derive from a woman aged 25 to 39 in good health. Each CDR3 is given with its conserved first and last residue. The D gene is left open where the match is weak. Clone size is stated in some rows and not others, as once, few, many or a class when expanded.

d_gene	abundance	v_gene	j_gene	CDR3aa	CDR3nt
NA	NA	TRBV13	TRBJ2-7	CASSAGSSYEQYF	TGTGCCAGCAGCGCCGGGAGCTCCTACGAGCAGTACTTC
NA	once	TRBV4-1	TRBJ1-2	CASSHAGTLLSF	TGCGCCAGCAGCCACGCTGGGACCTTACTATCCTTC
NA	NA	TRBV29-1	TRBJ2-7	CSVETGKPYEQYF	TGCAGCGTTGAAACAGGGAAACCCTACGAGCAGTACTTC
TRBD1	NA	TRBV7-9	TRBJ2-7	CASSFPGGADEQYF	TGTGCCAGCAGCTTCCCAGGGGGCGCGGACGAGCAGTACTTC
TRBD2	NA	TRBV7-9	TRBJ2-2	CASSIREGSNTGELFF	TGTGCCAGCAGCATCCGGGAGGGCTCGAACACCGGGGAGCTGTTTTTT
NA	NA	TRBV29-1	TRBJ2-7	CSVATTVLSYEQYF	TGCAGCGTCGCCACGACAGTCCTATCCTACGAGCAGTACTTC
TRBD2	NA	TRBV2	TRBJ2-3	CASSGTSGNTDTQYF	TGTGCCAGCAGCGGGACTAGCGGGAACACAGATACGCAGTATTTT
NA	NA	TRBV9	TRBJ2-2	CASSVDGGYTGELFF	TGTGCCAGCAGCGTAGACGGAGGGTATACCGGGGAGCTGTTTTTT
TRBD1	NA	TRBV6-6	TRBJ2-7	CASSFGTGAYEQYF	TGTGCCAGCAGTTTCGGGACAGGGGCCTACGAGCAGTACTTC
TRBD2	NA	TRBV5-8	TRBJ2-5	CASLSGLERETQYF	TGTGCCAGCCTATCCGGACTAGAGCGGGAGACCCAGTACTTC
NA	NA	TRBV29-1	TRBJ2-7	CSVDLQGSTYEQYF	TGCAGCGTTGATCTTCAGGGATCCACCTACGAGCAGTACTTC
NA	once	TRBV6-6	TRBJ1-5	CASTPSQTQPQHF	TGTGCCAGCACCCCCTCGCAAACTCAGCCCCAGCATTTT
NA	NA	TRBV27	TRBJ2-7	CASSLQGDEQYF	TGTGCCAGCAGTTTGCAGGGAGACGAGCAGTACTTC
TRBD1	NA	TRBV11-3	TRBJ1-1	CASSTQGGSTEAFF	TGTGCCAGCTCAACCCAGGGGGGGTCCACTGAAGCTTTCTTT
NA	NA	TRBV5-5	TRBJ2-7	CASRLPGPSYEQYF	TGTGCCAGCAGATTGCCGGGACCCTCCTACGAGCAGTACTTC
TRBD2	NA	TRBV7-9	TRBJ2-7	CASSSSGRAYEQYF	TGTGCCAGCAGTTCTAGCGGGAGGGCCTACGAGCAGTACTTC
NA	NA	TRBV5-4	TRBJ1-2	CASSPGLKGYTF	TGTGCCAGCAGCCCTGGACTTAAGGGCTACACCTTC
NA	NA	TRBV5-1	TRBJ2-7	CASTSPDRYEQYF	TGCGCCAGCACCTCCCCGGACAGATACGAGCAGTACTTC
TRBD1	NA	TRBV2	TRBJ2-7	CASKIGTGGYEQYF	TGTGCCAGTAAGATTGGGACAGGAGGCTACGAGCAGTACTTC
TRBD2	NA	TRBV7-8	TRBJ2-7	CASSLEGLAGRTYEQYF	TGTGCCAGCAGCTTAGAGGGGTTAGCGGGCAGAACCTACGAGCAGTACTTC
NA	NA	TRBV2	TRBJ2-1	CASGGPSGSSYNEQFF	TGTGCCAGCGGCGGGCCGAGCGGTAGCTCCTACAATGAGCAGTTCTTC
TRBD1	NA	TRBV28	TRBJ1-5	CASSYRGANQPQHF	TGTGCCAGCAGTTACAGGGGGGCCAATCAGCCCCAGCATTTT
NA	once	TRBV7-9	TRBJ2-7	CASSLMTEQYF	TGTGCCAGCAGCTTAATGACGGAGCAGTACTTC
TRBD2	NA	TRBV15	TRBJ2-1	CATSRGTSGRRNEQFF	TGTGCCACCAGCAGGGGCACTAGCGGGAGGAGGAATGAGCAGTTCTTC
NA	NA	TRBV19	TRBJ1-1	CAIGPNGGEAFF	TGTGCCATCGGGCCTAATGGCGGAGAAGCTTTCTTT
NA	NA	TRBV19	TRBJ1-1	CASSIDQVDMLNTEAFF	TGTGCCAGTAGTATAGATCAAGTGGACATGCTGAACACTGAAGCTTTCTTT
NA	NA	TRBV5-6	TRBJ2-1	CASSLNYVSYNEQFF	TGTGCCAGCAGCCTGAACTATGTGTCCTACAATGAGCAGTTCTTC
NA	NA	TRBV21-1	TRBJ2-1	CASSIAVERVGDNEQFF	TGTGCCAGCAGCATAGCCGTGGAAAGGGTAGGAGACAATGAGCAGTTCTTC
NA	NA	TRBV28	TRBJ1-5	CASSLVGARQPQHF	TGTGCCAGCAGTTTGGTGGGGGCGAGGCAGCCCCAGCATTTT
TRBD1	NA	TRBV28	TRBJ1-5	CASSQDRGDNQPQHF	TGTGCCAGCAGTCAGGACAGGGGTGACAATCAGCCCCAGCATTTT
TRBD2	NA	TRBV6-6	TRBJ2-1	CASSYSGTSGYNEQFF	TGTGCCAGCAGTTACTCCGGGACTAGCGGCTACAATGAGCAGTTCTTC
NA	NA	TRBV30	TRBJ1-6	CAWSGFSVSHSPLHF	TGTGCCTGGAGTGGGTTCAGCGTTTCTCATTCACCCCTCCACTTT
NA	NA	TRBV7-6	TRBJ2-3	CASSSEGERITDTQYF	TGTGCCAGCAGCTCCGAGGGGGAGCGGATCACAGATACGCAGTATTTT
NA	NA	TRBV9	TRBJ1-2	CASSVGGGVYGYTF	TGTGCCAGCAGCGTCGGGGGCGGTGTCTATGGCTACACCTTC
NA	NA	TRBV27	TRBJ1-1	CASSSTSLSEAFF	TGTGCCAGCAGTTCAACCTCCCTATCTGAAGCTTTCTTT
NA	NA	TRBV29-1	TRBJ2-1	CSVRGSYNEQFF	TGCAGCGTGAGGGGTTCCTACAATGAGCAGTTCTTC
TRBD2	NA	TRBV5-6	TRBJ2-7	CASSTSGISYEQYF	TGTGCCAGCAGCACGAGCGGGATCTCCTACGAGCAGTACTTC
TRBD2	once	TRBV29-1	TRBJ2-1	CSVGTGLAVEQFF	TGCAGCGTGGGGACGGGACTAGCAGTAGAGCAGTTCTTC
TRBD1	NA	TRBV19	TRBJ1-2	CASSWKIGTGENGYTF	TGTGCCAGTAGTTGGAAAATCGGGACAGGGGAGAATGGCTACACCTTC
NA	NA	TRBV19	TRBJ1-2	CATSRDNYGYTF	TGTGCCACCTCCCGGGATAACTATGGCTACACCTTC